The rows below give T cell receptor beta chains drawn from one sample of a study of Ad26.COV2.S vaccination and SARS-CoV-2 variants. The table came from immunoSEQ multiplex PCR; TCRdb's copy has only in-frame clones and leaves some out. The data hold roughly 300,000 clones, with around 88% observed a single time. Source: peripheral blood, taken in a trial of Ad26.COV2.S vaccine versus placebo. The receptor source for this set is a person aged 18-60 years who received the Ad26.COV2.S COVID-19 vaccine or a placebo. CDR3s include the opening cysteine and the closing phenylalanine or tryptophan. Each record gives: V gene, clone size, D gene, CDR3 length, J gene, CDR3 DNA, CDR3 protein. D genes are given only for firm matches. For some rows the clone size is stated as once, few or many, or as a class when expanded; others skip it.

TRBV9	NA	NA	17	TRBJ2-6	TGTGCCAGCAGTACGAGAGGAATGGGGCCTGGGGCCAACGTCCTGACTTTC	CASSTRGMGPGANVLTF
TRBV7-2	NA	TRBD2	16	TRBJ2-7	TGTGCCAGCAGTTACTCTAGCGGGAGGGAAGGCTACGAGCAGTACTTC	CASSYSSGREGYEQYF
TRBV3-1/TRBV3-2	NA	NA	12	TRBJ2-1	TGTGCCAGCAGCAAACTAGCTAATGAGCAGTTCTTC	CASSKLANEQFF
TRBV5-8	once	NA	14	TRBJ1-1	TGTGCCAGCAGCTTTCGGACAGAGAACACTGAAGCTTTCTTT	CASSFRTENTEAFF
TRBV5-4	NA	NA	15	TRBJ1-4	TGTGCCAGCAGCTTAGGGACTGGGGGTAATGAAAAACTGTTTTTT	CASSLGTGGNEKLFF
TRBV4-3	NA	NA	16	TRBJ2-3	TGCGCCAGCAGCCAGAGTCCCGGGGCGGGCACAGATACGCAGTATTTT	CASSQSPGAGTDTQYF
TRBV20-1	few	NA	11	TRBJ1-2	TGCAGTGCTAGGGGGGTCTATGGCTACACCTTC	CSARGVYGYTF
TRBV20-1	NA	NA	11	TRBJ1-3	TGCAGTGCCCCCGTTGGAAACACCATATATTTT	CSAPVGNTIYF
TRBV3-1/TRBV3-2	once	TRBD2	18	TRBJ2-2	TGTGCCAGCAGCCAAAATCCTAGCGGGAGTCATGACACCGGGGAGCTGTTTTTT	CASSQNPSGSHDTGELFF
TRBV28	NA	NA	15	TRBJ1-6	TGTGCCAGCAGTCTCAAGGGGTACGATAATTCACCCCTCCACTTT	CASSLKGYDNSPLHF
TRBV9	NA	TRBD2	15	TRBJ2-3	TGTGCCAGCAGCGGGGGTATTAGCGGGGGAGATACGCAGTATTTT	CASSGGISGGDTQYF
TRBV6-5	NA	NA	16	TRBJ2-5	TGTGCCAGCAGTTCCCCTAGGGGGGTGGCCAAAGAGACCCAGTACTTC	CASSSPRGVAKETQYF
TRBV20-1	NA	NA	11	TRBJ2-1	TGCAGTGCTCCACCTTACAATGAGCAGTTCTTC	CSAPPYNEQFF
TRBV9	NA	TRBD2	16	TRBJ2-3	TGTGCCAGCAGCGTAGGGACTAGCGGGAGGACAGATACGCAGTATTTT	CASSVGTSGRTDTQYF
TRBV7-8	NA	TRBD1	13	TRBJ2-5	TGTGCCAGCAGGGACAGGGGGCGAGAGACCCAGTACTTC	CASRDRGRETQYF
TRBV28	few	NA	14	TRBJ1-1	TGTGCCAGCACCTTGACGTCCGGGTACACTGAAGCTTTCTTT	CASTLTSGYTEAFF
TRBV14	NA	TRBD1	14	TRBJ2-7	TGTGCCAGCAGCCAGAGGACAGGATACTACGAGCAGTACTTC	CASSQRTGYYEQYF
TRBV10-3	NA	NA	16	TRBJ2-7	TGTGCCATCAGTGAGTCGAAGGGGCCGCCCTGGTACGAGCAGTACTTC	CAISESKGPPWYEQYF
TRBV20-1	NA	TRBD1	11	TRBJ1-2	TGCAGTGCCAGGACAGGCGGAGGCTACACCTTC	CSARTGGGYTF
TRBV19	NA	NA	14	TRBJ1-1	TGTGCCAGTAGCTCGGGAACCTTGAACACTGAAGCTTTCTTT	CASSSGTLNTEAFF
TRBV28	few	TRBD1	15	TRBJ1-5	TGTGCCAGCAGTACTATAACAGGGGTAAGGGGGCCCCAGCATTTT	CASSTITGVRGPQHF
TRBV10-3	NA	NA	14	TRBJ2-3	TGTGCCATCAGTGGTCTTCAGAGCACAGATACGCAGTATTTT	CAISGLQSTDTQYF
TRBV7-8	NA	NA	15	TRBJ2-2	TGTGCCAGCAGCTCGAGTGGGGTGAGGTCCGGGGAGCTGTTTTTT	CASSSSGVRSGELFF
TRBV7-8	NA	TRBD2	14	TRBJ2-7	TGTGCCAGCAGAGAGGGCGGGGGCTCCTACGAGCAGTACTTC	CASREGGGSYEQYF